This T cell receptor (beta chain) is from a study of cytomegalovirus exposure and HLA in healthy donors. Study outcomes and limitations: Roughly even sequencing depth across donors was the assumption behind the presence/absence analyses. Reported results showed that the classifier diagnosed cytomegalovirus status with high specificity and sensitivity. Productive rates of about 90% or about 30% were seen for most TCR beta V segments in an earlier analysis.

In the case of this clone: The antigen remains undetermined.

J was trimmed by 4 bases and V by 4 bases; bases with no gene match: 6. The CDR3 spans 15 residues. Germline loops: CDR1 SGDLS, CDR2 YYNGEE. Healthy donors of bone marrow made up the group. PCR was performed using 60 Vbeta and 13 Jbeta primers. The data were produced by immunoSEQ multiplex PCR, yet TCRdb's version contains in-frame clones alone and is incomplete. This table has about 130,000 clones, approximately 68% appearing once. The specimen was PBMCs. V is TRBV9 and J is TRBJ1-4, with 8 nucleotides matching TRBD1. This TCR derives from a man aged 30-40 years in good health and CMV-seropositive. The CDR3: CASSTGQGFNEKLFF. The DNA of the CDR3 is TGTGCCAGCAGCACAGGACAGGGATTTAATGAAAAACTGTTTTTT.